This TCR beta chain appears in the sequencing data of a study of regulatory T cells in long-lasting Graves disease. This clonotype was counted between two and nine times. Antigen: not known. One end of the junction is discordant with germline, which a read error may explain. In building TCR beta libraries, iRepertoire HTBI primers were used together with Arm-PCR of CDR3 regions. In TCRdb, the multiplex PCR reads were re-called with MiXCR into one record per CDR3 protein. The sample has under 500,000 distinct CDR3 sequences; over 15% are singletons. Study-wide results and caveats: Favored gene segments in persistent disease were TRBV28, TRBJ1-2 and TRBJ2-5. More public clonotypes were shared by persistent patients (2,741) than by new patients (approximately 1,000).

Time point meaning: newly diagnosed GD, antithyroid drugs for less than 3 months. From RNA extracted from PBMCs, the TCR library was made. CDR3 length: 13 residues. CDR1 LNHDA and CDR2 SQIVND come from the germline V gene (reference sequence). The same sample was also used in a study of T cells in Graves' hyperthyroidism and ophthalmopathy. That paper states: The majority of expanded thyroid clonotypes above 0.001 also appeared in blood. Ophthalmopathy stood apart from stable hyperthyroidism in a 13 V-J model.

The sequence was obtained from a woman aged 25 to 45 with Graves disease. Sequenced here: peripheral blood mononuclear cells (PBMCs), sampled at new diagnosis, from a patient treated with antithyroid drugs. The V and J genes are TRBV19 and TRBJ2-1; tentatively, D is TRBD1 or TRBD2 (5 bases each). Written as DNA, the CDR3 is TGTGCCAGTAGTATGGGGACCCGTAATGAGCAGCTCTTC. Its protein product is CASSMGTRNEQLF.